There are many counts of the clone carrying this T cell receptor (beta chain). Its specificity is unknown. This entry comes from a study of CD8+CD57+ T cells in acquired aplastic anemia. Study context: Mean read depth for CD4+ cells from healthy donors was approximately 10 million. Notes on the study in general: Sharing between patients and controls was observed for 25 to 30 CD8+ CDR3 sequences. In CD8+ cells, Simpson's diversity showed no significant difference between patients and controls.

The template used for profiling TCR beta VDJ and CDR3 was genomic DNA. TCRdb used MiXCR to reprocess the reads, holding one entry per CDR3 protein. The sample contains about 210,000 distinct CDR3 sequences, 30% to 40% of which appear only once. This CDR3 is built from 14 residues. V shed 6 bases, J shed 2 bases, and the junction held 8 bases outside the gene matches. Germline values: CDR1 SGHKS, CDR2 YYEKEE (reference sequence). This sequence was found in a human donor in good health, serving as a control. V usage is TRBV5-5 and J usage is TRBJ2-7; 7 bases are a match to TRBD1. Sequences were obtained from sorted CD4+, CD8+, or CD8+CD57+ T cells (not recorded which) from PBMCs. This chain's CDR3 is CASTGDRRTYEQYF. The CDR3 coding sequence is TGTGCCAGCACCGGGGACAGACGGACCTACGAGCAGTACTTC.